The present T cell receptor beta chain was sequenced within a study of cytotoxic CD8 clonotypes in ibrutinib-treated CLL. TCRdb keeps only in-frame clones here, not all; method: immunoSEQ multiplex PCR. The table has a few hundred thousand clones, roughly 70% seen once; the top ten hold approximately 15%. Sequenced material: PBMCs, taken after 24 months of ibrutinib treatment. The TCR was taken from a human donor with chronic lymphocytic leukemia.

CDR3 coding DNA: TGTGCCAGCAGTGCCTGGGGCGGGGAGACCCAGTACTTC. This encodes CASSAWGGETQYF. The V and J genes are TRBV25-1 and TRBJ2-5; D assignment may be TRBD1 or TRBD2 (5 bases each). Trimming left V 4 bases short and J 5 bases short, with 11 bases between. The CDR3 has 13 amino acids. Germline CDR1 MGHDK, CDR2 SYGVNS.